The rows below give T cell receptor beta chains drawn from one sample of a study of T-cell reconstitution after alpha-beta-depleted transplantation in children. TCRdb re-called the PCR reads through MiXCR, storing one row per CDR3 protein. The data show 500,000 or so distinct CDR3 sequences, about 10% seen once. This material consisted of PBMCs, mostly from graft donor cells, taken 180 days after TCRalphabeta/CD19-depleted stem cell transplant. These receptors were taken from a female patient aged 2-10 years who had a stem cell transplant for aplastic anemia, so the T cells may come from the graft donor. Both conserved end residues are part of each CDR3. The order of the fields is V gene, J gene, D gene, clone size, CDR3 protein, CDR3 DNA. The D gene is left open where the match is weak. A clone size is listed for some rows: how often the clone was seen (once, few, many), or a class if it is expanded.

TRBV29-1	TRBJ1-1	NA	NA	CSVGQGFTDTEAFF	TGCAGCGTTGGGCAGGGGTTTACGGACACTGAAGCTTTCTTT
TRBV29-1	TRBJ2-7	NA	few	CSVEGLYGRNYEQYF	TGCAGCGTTGAAGGTTTGTACGGACGGAACTACGAGCAGTACTTC
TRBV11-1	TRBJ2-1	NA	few	CASSLAWGDGSKTYNEQFF	TGTGCCAGCAGCTTAGCGTGGGGCGACGGGAGTAAAACCTACAATGAGCAGTTCTTC
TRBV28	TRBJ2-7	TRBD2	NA	CASSLRPSGRAYEQYF	TGTGCCAGCAGTTTAAGGCCTAGCGGGAGGGCCTACGAGCAGTACTTC
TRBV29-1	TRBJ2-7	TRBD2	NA	CSARRAGGTYEQYF	TGCAGCGCCCGGAGGGCGGGAGGCACCTACGAGCAGTACTTC
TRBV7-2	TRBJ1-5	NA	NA	CASSLGGGFQPQHF	TGTGCCAGCAGCTTAGGGGGGGGATTTCAGCCCCAGCATTTT
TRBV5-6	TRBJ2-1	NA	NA	CASSPGERVYNEQFF	TGTGCCAGCAGCCCCGGGGAACGGGTCTACAATGAGCAGTTCTTC
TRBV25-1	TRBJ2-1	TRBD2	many	CASSLAGLSYNEQFF	TGTGCCAGCAGCCTAGCGGGACTATCCTACAATGAGCAGTTCTTC
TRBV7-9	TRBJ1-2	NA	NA	CASSFPHRYGYTF	TGTGCCAGCAGCTTCCCGCACAGATATGGCTACACCTTC
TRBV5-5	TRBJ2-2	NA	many	CASRHGRVNTGELFF	TGTGCCAGCAGACACGGACGGGTGAACACCGGGGAGCTGTTTTTT
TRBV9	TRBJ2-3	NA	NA	CASSVGVKDTQYF	TGTGCCAGCAGCGTAGGAGTGAAAGATACGCAGTATTTT
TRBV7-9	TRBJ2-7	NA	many	CASSSTGVTYEQYF	TGTGCCAGCAGCTCGACAGGAGTTACCTACGAGCAGTACTTC
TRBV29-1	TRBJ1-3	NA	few	CSVGRGTGNTIYF	TGCAGCGTTGGGAGAGGGACTGGAAACACCATATATTTT
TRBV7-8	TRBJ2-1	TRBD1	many	CASSLERGPLNEQFF	TGTGCCAGCAGCTTAGAAAGGGGGCCCCTAAATGAGCAGTTCTTC
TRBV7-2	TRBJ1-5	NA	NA	CASSLAPSPQPQHF	TGTGCCAGCAGCTTAGCGCCTAGTCCTCAGCCCCAGCATTTT
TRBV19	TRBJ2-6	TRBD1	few	CASSIIGTGIAGANVLTF	TGTGCCAGTAGTATCATCGGGACAGGGATCGCCGGGGCCAACGTCCTGACTTTC
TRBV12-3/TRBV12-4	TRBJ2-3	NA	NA	CASSLMGSPDTQYF	TGTGCCAGCAGTTTAATGGGATCTCCAGATACGCAGTATTTT
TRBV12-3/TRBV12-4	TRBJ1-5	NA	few	CASSRSGGLQPQHF	TGTGCCAGCAGTCGGTCCGGTGGGCTTCAGCCCCAGCATTTT
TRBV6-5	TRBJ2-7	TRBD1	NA	CASSYVFTRGDRLYEQYF	TGTGCCAGCAGTTACGTATTCACCCGAGGGGACAGGCTCTACGAGCAGTACTTC
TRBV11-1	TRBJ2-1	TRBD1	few	CASRPGTGDPSSYNEQFF	TGTGCCAGCAGACCCGGGACAGGGGACCCGAGCTCCTACAATGAGCAGTTCTTC
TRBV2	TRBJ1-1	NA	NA	CASSDVGSEIGNTEAFF	TGTGCCAGCAGTGACGTAGGCTCAGAAATTGGGAACACTGAAGCTTTCTTT
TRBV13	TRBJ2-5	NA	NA	CASSVGTSETQYF	TGTGCCAGCAGCGTAGGGACCTCAGAGACCCAGTACTTC
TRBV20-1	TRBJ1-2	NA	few	CSASRGGVDGYTF	TGCAGTGCTAGTCGTGGGGGTGTGGATGGCTACACCTTC
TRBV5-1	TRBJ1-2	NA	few	CASSVGLWASNYGYTF	TGCGCCAGCAGCGTTGGGCTTTGGGCCTCTAACTATGGCTACACCTTC
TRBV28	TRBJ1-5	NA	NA	CASSLLSRGSNQPQHF	TGTGCCAGCAGCCTACTCTCACGGGGGAGCAATCAGCCCCAGCATTTT
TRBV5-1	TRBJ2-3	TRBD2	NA	CASSLAKTGAGGDTQYF	TGCGCCAGCAGCTTGGCCAAGACGGGAGCGGGGGGAGATACGCAGTATTTT
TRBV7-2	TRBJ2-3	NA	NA	CASSLATRRDTQYF	TGTGCCAGCAGCTTAGCCACACGGAGAGATACGCAGTATTTT
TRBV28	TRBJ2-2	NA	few	CASSLAGYTGELFF	TGTGCCAGCAGTTTGGCGGGCTACACCGGGGAGCTGTTTTTT
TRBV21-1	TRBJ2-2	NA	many	CASSNLGTVTGELFF	TGTGCCAGCAGCAACCTAGGAACAGTAACCGGGGAGCTGTTTTTT
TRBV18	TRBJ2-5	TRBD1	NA	CASSQGQKETQYF	TGTGCCAGCTCACAGGGACAGAAAGAGACCCAGTACTTC
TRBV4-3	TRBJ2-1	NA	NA	CASSQDRGATEQFF	TGCGCCAGCAGCCAAGATCGGGGGGCCACTGAGCAGTTCTTC
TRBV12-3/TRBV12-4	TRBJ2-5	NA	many	CASSLWREAGRETQYF	TGTGCCAGCAGTTTATGGAGGGAGGCAGGACGGGAGACCCAGTACTTC
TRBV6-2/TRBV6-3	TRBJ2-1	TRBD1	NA	CASSPTGRTYNEQFF	TGTGCCAGCAGTCCGACAGGGAGAACCTACAATGAGCAGTTCTTC
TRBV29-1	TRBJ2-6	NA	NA	CSVEGLSNVLTF	TGCAGCGTTGAGGGCCTCTCCAACGTCCTGACTTTC
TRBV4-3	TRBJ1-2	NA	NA	CASSQDGPGSYGYTF	TGCGCCAGCAGCCAAGATGGTCCGGGGTCCTATGGCTACACCTTC
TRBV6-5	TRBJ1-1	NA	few	CASSYSGHPLETEAFF	TGTGCCAGCAGTTACTCGGGGCACCCCCTGGAGACTGAAGCTTTCTTT
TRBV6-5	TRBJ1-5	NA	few	CASSYGTPYSNQPQHF	TGTGCCAGCAGTTACGGGACACCTTATAGCAATCAGCCCCAGCATTTT
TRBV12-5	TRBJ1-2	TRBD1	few	CASGSSNRDRVYGYTF	TGTGCTAGTGGTTCAAGTAACCGGGACAGGGTCTATGGCTACACCTTC
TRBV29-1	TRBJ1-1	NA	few	CSVERWVVNTEAFF	TGCAGCGTTGAAAGATGGGTCGTTAACACTGAAGCTTTCTTT
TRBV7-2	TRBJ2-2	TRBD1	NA	CASSLADRDDGELFF	TGTGCCAGCAGCTTAGCCGACAGGGATGACGGGGAGCTGTTTTTT
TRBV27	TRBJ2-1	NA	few	CATFHSRTPYNEQFF	TGTGCCACATTCCACAGCAGGACGCCCTACAATGAGCAGTTCTTC
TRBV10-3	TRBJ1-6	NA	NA	CAISEDRIDTYNSPLHF	TGTGCCATCAGTGAGGACAGGATTGACACCTATAATTCACCCCTCCACTTT
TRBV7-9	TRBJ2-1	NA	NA	CASSEIYNEQFF	TGTGCCAGCAGCGAGATATACAATGAGCAGTTCTTC
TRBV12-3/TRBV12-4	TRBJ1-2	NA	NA	CASSLQAFWGYTF	TGTGCCAGCAGTCTACAGGCCTTCTGGGGCTACACCTTC
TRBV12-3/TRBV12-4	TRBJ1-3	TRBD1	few	CASSLGQGLGNTIYF	TGTGCCAGCAGTTTAGGACAGGGGCTGGGAAACACCATATATTTT
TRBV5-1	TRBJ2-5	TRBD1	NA	CASSLDRPGQQETQYF	TGCGCCAGCAGCTTGGATAGACCGGGACAGCAAGAGACCCAGTACTTC
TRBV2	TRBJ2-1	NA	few	CASIGDSSYNEQFF	TGTGCCAGCATAGGGGATTCCTCCTACAATGAGCAGTTCTTC
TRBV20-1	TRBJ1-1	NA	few	CSASRGGSPLNTEAFF	TGCAGTGCTTCCCGGGGGGGGTCCCCCCTGAACACTGAAGCTTTCTTT
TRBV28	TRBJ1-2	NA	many	CASSLGPETYGYTF	TGTGCCAGCAGTTTAGGGCCCGAAACCTATGGCTACACCTTC
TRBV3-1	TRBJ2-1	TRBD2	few	CASSLSGRGYNEQFF	TGTGCCAGCAGCCTTAGCGGGAGGGGTTACAATGAGCAGTTCTTC
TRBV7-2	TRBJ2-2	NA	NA	CASSAGLFSGELFF	TGTGCCAGCAGCGCGGGACTTTTTTCCGGGGAGCTGTTTTTT